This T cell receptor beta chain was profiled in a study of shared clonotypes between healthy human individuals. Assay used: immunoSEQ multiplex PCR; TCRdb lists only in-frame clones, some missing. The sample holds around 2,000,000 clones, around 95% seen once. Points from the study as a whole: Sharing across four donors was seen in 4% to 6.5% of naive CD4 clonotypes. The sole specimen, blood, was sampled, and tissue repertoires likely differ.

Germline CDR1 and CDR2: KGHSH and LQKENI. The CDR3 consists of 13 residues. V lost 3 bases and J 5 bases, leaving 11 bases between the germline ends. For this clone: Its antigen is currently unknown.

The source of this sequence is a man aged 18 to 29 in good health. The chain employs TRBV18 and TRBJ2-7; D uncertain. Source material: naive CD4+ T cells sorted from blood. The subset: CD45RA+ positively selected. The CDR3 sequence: CASSPLLRDEQYF. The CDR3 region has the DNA TGTGCCAGCTCACCCCTTTTACGAGACGAGCAGTACTTC.